The clone carrying this T cell receptor beta chain was counted only a few times. It is unclear where the CDR3 begins or ends on the DNA, so no DNA is shown, and the CDR3 is as TCRdb lists it. Counting both end residues, the CDR3 totals 15 amino acids. Per the germline V gene, CDR1 is LNHDA and CDR2 is SQIVND (reference sequence). This sample is drawn from a study of tumor-infiltrating lymphocytes in oesophageal squamous cell carcinoma. TCRdb analysed the PCR reads with MiXCR anew, one entry per CDR3 protein. The sample shows about 11,000 distinct CDR3 sequences, around 50% of them seen only once. The sequence was collected from a female donor with esophageal squamous cell carcinoma. The sequencing input was esophageal tumor tissue. This chain uses TRBV19 with TRBJ2-6; TRBD1 is the table's D call, not checked against the DNA. CDR3 in amino acids: CASSANRGLWLHLRF.